These 23 T cell receptor beta chains originate from one sample sequenced in a study of T cell responses to AZD1222 COVID-19 vaccine. Clones were sequenced by immunoSEQ multiplex PCR, and TCRdb holds only the in-frame ones, with some missing. There are 110,000 or so clones in the sample; approximately 89% occur only once, and less than 6.5% lies in the top ten. The sample was peripheral blood, taken 28 days after the second AZD1222 dose. The receptors were gathered from an adult who received the AZD1222 COVID-19 vaccine.

V and J are TRBV7-9 and TRBJ1-5; D might be TRBD1 (6 bases). The CDR3 runs to 18 residues. V was pared by 4 bases and J by 6 bases, with 25 bases between. Germline loops: CDR1 SEHNR, CDR2 FQNEAQ (reference sequence). The CDR3 DNA sequence: TGTGCCAGCAGCTCTTCCCTCCGTGCTGCGGGGGGCTTTCAGCCCCAGCATTTT. Protein: CASSSSLRAAGGFQPQHF.

V usage is TRBV5-6 and J usage is TRBJ2-7, with D possibly being TRBD2 (5 bases). The CDR3 has 13 amino acids. Trimming cost V 3 bases and J 4 bases, with 11 bases left between them. Germline assignment: CDR1 SGHDT and CDR2 YYEEEE. The CDR3 loop reads CASSWTGLYEQYF. The CDR3, as DNA: TGTGCCAGCAGCTGGACTGGGCTTTACGAGCAGTACTTC.

This rearrangement joins TRBV27 to TRBJ1-2; 8 nucleotides line up with TRBD1. Losses at the gene ends were 4 bases for V and 4 bases for J; bases not matched to a gene: 5. The CDR3 has 14 amino acids. CDR1 and CDR2 from the germline V gene are MNHEY and SMNVEV (reference sequence). CDR3 bases: TGTGCCAGCAGTTCGCGGACAGGGATCTATGGCTACACCTTC. Translation: CASSSRTGIYGYTF.

The count of this clone is one. This sequence joins TRBV7-8 and TRBJ1-1; tentatively, D is TRBD1 (5 bases). The ends were cut back, 5 bases at V and 4 bases at J, with 14 bases in the middle. The CDR3 is 14 residues long. Looked up from germline, CDR1 is SGHVS and CDR2 is FQNEAQ. CDR3 DNA sequence: TGTGCCAGCAGCGTAGGGGCAGGGAGCACTGAAGCTTTCTTT. Translating gives CASSVGAGSTEAFF.

V gene TRBV2 combines with J gene TRBJ2-7; 9 bases agree with TRBD1. The CDR3 consists of 14 residues. V lost 6 bases to trimming and J lost 6 bases; unmatched junction nucleotides: 9. Germline loops: CDR1 SNHLY, CDR2 FYNNEI. CDR3: CASSGGQGVSEQYF. CDR3 bases: TGTGCCAGCAGCGGGGGACAGGGAGTCAGCGAGCAGTACTTC.

The rearrangement links TRBV10-2 to TRBJ1-5; 10 bases line up with TRBD1. Germline CDR1 reads WSHSY; CDR2 reads SAAADI. V shed 3 bases, J shed 0 bases, and the junction held 5 bases outside the gene matches. The CDR3 is made up of 17 amino acids. CDR3 amino acids: CASSDTGQGPSNQPQHF. The CDR3 nucleotides read TGCGCCAGCAGTGATACGGGACAGGGGCCTAGCAATCAGCCCCAGCATTTT.

This clone has only a few counts. The V call is TRBV5-8, the J call TRBJ2-5; the match to TRBD2 covers 7 bases. The germline V gene has CDR1 SGHTS and CDR2 YDEGEE. The ends lost 0 bases at V and 1 base at J; junction bases unmatched: 3. The CDR3 is 15 residues long. The CDR3 region is CASSLGAGRQETQYF. For the CDR3, the DNA is TGTGCCAGCAGCTTGGGAGCGGGGCGCCAAGAGACCCAGTACTTC.

V is TRBV29-1 and J is TRBJ2-1; no clear D gene. The CDR3 is made up of 15 amino acids. The germline V and J ends were trimmed by 2 bases and 0 bases, with 11 bases remaining between them. Germline CDR1 and CDR2: SQVTM and ANQGSEA. CDR3 amino acids: CSVELAFLSYNEQFF. The DNA of the CDR3 is TGCAGCGTTGAATTAGCCTTTCTCTCCTACAATGAGCAGTTCTTC.

CDR3 sequence: CASTLGGQRLSYEQYF. In nucleotides, the CDR3 is TGTGCCAGCACCTTGGGAGGCCAACGCCTCTCCTACGAGCAGTACTTC. The genes are TRBV7-9 and TRBJ2-7; a possible D gene is TRBD2 (6 bases). V gave up 7 bases and J gave up 0 bases, with 19 bases separating them. Germline values: CDR1 SEHNR, CDR2 FQNEAQ (reference sequence). CDR3 length: 16 residues.

V usage is TRBV5-1 and J usage is TRBJ2-7, with D possibly called TRBD1 or TRBD2 (7 bases each). Germline CDR1 and CDR2: SGHRS and YFSETQ. The V and J ends lost 7 bases and 0 bases respectively, with 14 bases between them. This CDR3 is built from 14 residues. The CDR3 sequence: CASQGGASSYEQYF. CDR3 DNA sequence: TGCGCCAGCCAGGGGGGGGCCAGCTCCTACGAGCAGTACTTC.

The chain uses TRBV5-6 and TRBJ2-1; D is undetermined. V lost 3 bases, J lost 5 bases, and 6 bases lay in between. The V gene's germline CDR1 is SGHDT and CDR2 YYEEEE. The CDR3 covers 12 residues. The CDR3 sequence: CASSSRDNEQFF. DNA for the CDR3: TGTGCCAGCAGCTCAAGGGACAATGAGCAGTTCTTC. The full variable domain, completed using reference TRBV5-6 and TRBJ2-1, is DAGVTQSPTHLIKTRGQQVTLRCSPKSGHDTVSWYQQALGQGPQFIFQYYEEEERQRGNFPDRFSGHQFPNYSSELNVNALLLGDSALYLCASSSRDNEQFFGPGTRLTVL.

V usage is TRBV19 and J usage is TRBJ1-4, with unresolved D. The CDR3 contains 12 residues. The V end lost 6 bases, the J end lost 5 bases, and 7 bases lay between the germline ends. Germline assignment: CDR1 LNHDA and CDR2 SQIVND (reference sequence). In DNA form, the CDR3 reads TGTGCCAGTAGCCCGTCAAATGAAAAACTGTTTTTT. Translation gives CASSPSNEKLFF.

Remarks on this clone: Other DNA sequences within the sample encode an identical CDR3. The chain recombines TRBV7-9 with TRBJ1-4; D call uncertain. CDR1 and CDR2 from the germline V gene are SEHNR and FQNEAQ (reference sequence). V shed 1 base and J shed 5 bases, with 8 bases lying between them. This CDR3 has 14 residues. As DNA, the CDR3 is TGTGCCAGCAGCTTAGGCACGGGGAATGAAAAACTGTTTTTT. This gives the protein CASSLGTGNEKLFF.

The chain combines TRBV7-6 with TRBJ2-3; D may be TRBD2 (6 bases). Germline V lookup: CDR1 SGHVS, CDR2 FNYEAQ. Trimming took off 3 bases at V and 4 bases at J, with 14 bases between the two ends. This CDR3 has 15 residues. The CDR3 nucleotides read TGTGCCAGCAGCTTTGGCGGGGCCTATTCAGATACGCAGTATTTT. This gives the protein CASSFGGAYSDTQYF.

V usage is TRBV27 and J usage is TRBJ1-1, with D possibly TRBD1 on 6 matching bases. There are 18 residues in the CDR3. Trimming cost V 1 base and J 2 bases, with 20 bases left between them. Germline CDR1 and CDR2: MNHEY and SMNVEV (reference sequence). The CDR3 DNA reads TGTGCCAGCAGTTTATATCGTTTGGGGGGGGCTGTTAACACTGAAGCTTTCTTT. It yields the protein CASSLYRLGGAVNTEAFF.

This clone has just one count. The chain joins TRBV5-1 to TRBJ1-1; 7 bases align to TRBD1. The V gene end was trimmed by 0 bases and the J gene end by 2 bases; junction bases not matched to a gene: 10. CDR3 length: 17 amino acids. The germline V gene has CDR1 SGHRS and CDR2 YFSETQ. CDR3 loop: CASSLERTGGRNTEAFF. In nucleotides, the CDR3 is TGCGCCAGCAGCTTGGAACGGACAGGCGGGCGAAACACTGAAGCTTTCTTT.

The chain is built from TRBV15 and TRBJ2-4; 8 bases map to TRBD1. The CDR3 length is 14 residues. Germline V lookup: CDR1 LNHNV, CDR2 YYDKDF (reference sequence). V lost 4 bases to trimming and J lost 7 bases; unmatched junction nucleotides: 6. For the CDR3, the DNA is TGTGCCACCAGCAAGGCGACAGGGGCTAACATTCAGTACTTC. Its translation is CATSKATGANIQYF.

The rearrangement links TRBV4-3 to TRBJ1-1, with D uncertain. Germline lookup yields CDR1 LGHNA and CDR2 YSLEER. V was cut by 4 bases and J by 3 bases, with 9 bases left in between. CDR3 length: 13 amino acids. CDR3 nucleotide sequence: TGCGCCAGCAGCCGATCAGGAGACACTGAAGCTTTCTTT. Its protein product is CASSRSGDTEAFF.

This chain links TRBV15 with TRBJ2-3; D gene ambiguous. This CDR3 contains 13 residues. Germline lookup yields CDR1 LNHNV and CDR2 YYDKDF (reference sequence). Trimming removed 3 bases at V and 4 bases at J, with 8 bases between. The CDR3 here is CATSSGLADTQYF. The CDR3 DNA sequence: TGTGCCACCAGCAGTGGTCTTGCAGATACGCAGTATTTT.

V usage is TRBV5-6 and J usage is TRBJ1-5; 9 nucleotides align to TRBD1. The CDR3 is made up of 16 amino acids. The V gene's germline CDR1 is SGHDT and CDR2 YYEEEE. Trimming removed 4 bases from V and 9 bases from J; junction bases left unmatched: 14. CDR3: CASSHSGTGSRGPQHF. CDR3 coding DNA: TGTGCCAGCAGCCACTCCGGGACAGGGAGCCGGGGGCCCCAGCATTTT.

The rearrangement links TRBV27 to TRBJ1-2, with D hard to call. The ends were cut back, 1 base at V and 2 bases at J, with 5 bases in the middle. The CDR3 totals 13 residues. Germline V CDR1 and CDR2: MNHEY, SMNVEV (reference sequence). The DNA of the CDR3 is TGTGCCAGCAGTTTATTAGGAAACTATGGCTACACCTTC. It yields the protein CASSLLGNYGYTF.

This clone is a singleton in its sample. CDR3 sequence reads: CASSSLLRGTGQPQHF. The CDR3 DNA follows: TGTGCCAGTAGTAGCCTTTTGCGGGGGACGGGTCAGCCCCAGCATTTT. This chain connects TRBV19 to TRBJ1-5; possibly TRBD1 for D (5 bases). CDR1 LNHDA and CDR2 SQIVND come from the germline V gene (reference sequence). Trimming shortened V by 4 bases and J by 6 bases, and 19 bases separated the two germline ends. This CDR3 region has 16 residues.

J is TRBJ2-3 and V is TRBV7-2; 7 bases agree with TRBD1. The CDR3 has 18 residues. Germline values: CDR1 SGHTA, CDR2 FQGNSA. The V and J ends lost 4 bases and 0 bases, in that order; junction bases with no gene match: 13. The DNA of the CDR3 is TGTGCCAGCAGCTCCCCGGGACAGAACCTTCTTAGCACAGATACGCAGTATTTT. Amino acid sequence: CASSSPGQNLLSTDTQYF.